This T cell receptor (beta chain) originates from a study of Graves' ophthalmopathy and Graves' hyperthyroidism. This clonotype has at least ten counts. The CDR3 has 15 residues. Germline V gene data show CDR1 as LNHDA and CDR2 as SQIVND (reference sequence). V dropped 3 bases and J dropped 2; count of bases not matched to a gene: 7. RNA transcripts were the template, and TCR beta CDR3 regions were amplified from them. Amplification began with first-round RT-PCR using HTBI primers, then second-round multiplex PCR was performed. TCRdb reprocessed the multiplex PCR reads with MiXCR, giving one entry per CDR3 protein. The sample has some 370,000 distinct CDR3 sequences, approximately 18% seen once; the top ten hold 2.4%.

The sequencing sample was made of peripheral blood. The sequence was obtained from an adult woman with stable Graves' hyperthyroidism. V is TRBV19 and J is TRBJ2-7; 7 nucleotides line up with TRBD2. CDR3 in DNA: TGTGCCAGTAGTATCGCTGCGGGAGCCACCTACGAGCAGTACTTC. Translated, it gives CASSIAAGATYEQYF.